This TCR beta chain was sequenced during a study of T-cell reconstitution after alpha-beta-depleted transplantation in children (dated by TCRdb to about 2016). With respect to the entire study: T-cell immune reconstitution after TCRalphabeta/CD19-depleted allogeneic hematopoietic cell transplantation in children was quantitatively tracked in the study by means of TCR repertoire profiling. What the authors observed across the whole study: In some patients, the high TCRbeta diversity seen at day 60 was put down to recipient T cells and intrathymic progenitors that had survived conditioning. Apparently early alphabetaT-cell count recovery about two months after transplant reportedly relied on only several hundred rapidly expanded clones derived from non-depleted graft cells. Over subsequent months, a decline in hyperexpanded clone frequencies was noted, and after one year, T-cell counts and TCRbeta diversity were mostly ascribed to newly produced T cells.

In its sample, this clonotype was seen a few times. Its antigen is currently not known. Base qualities are not provided; no much larger clone lies one nucleotide away. This specimen's treatment or condition label, per the study, means: allogeneic hematopoietic cell transplantation with graft depleted of TCRalphabeta T cells and CD19 B cells. Transplant recipients were children who received TCRalphabeta/CD19-depleted allogeneic hematopoietic cell grafts. Sequences SGHNT (CDR1) and YYREEE (CDR2) are obtained from the germline V gene (reference sequence). V is cut back by 7 bases and J by 5 bases, with 8 bases in the junction unmatched. The CDR3 numbers 13 residues from cysteine through phenylalanine. Just the 39-base CDR3 DNA is kept, in frame starting at base 1. Library preparation was by PCR. Sequenced using an Illumina HiSeq 2500. TCR libraries were prepared with molecular barcoding, using unique molecular identifiers to normalize TCRbeta repertoire quantification. The raw public reads went through TCRdb reprocessing: fastp at Q25, MiXCR clone calling, in-frame beta chains kept. Records with the same CDR3 protein are collapsed into one entry carrying the most frequent genes and DNA. This sample is represented by about 200,000 distinct CDR3 sequences; approximately 7% of them were singletons. The ten largest clonotypes hold just over 5.5% of the sample.

This TCR derives from a boy younger than 10 with acute lymphoblastic leukemia, due to receive a stem cell transplant. Here the chain combines TRBV5-4 and TRBJ2-5, with TRBD2 identical over 7 junction bases. Source: PBMCs, taken before TCRalphabeta/CD19-depleted stem cell transplant. The sequence in DNA is TGTGCCAGCGGCAGCGGGGTCGGTGAGACCCAGTACTTC. Its amino acids are CASGSGVGETQYF.